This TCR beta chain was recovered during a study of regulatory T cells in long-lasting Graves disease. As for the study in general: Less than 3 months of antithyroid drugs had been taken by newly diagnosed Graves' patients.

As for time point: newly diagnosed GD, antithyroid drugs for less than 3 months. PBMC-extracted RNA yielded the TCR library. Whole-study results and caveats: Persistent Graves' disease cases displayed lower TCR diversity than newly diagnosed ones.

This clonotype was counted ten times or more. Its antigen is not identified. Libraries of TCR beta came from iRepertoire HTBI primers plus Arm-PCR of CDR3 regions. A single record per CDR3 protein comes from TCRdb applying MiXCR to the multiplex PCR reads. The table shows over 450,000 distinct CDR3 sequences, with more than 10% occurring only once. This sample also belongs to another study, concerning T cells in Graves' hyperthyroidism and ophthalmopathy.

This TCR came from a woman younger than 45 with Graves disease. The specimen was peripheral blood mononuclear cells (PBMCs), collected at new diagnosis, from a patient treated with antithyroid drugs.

CDR3 DNA sequence: TGCGCCAGCAGCCCGAGACAGGAGACGGAGGAACTGTTTTTT. As protein: CASSPRQETEELFF. This chain links TRBV5-1 with TRBJ1-4, with D possibly being TRBD1 (6 bases). Looked up from germline, CDR1 is SGHRS and CDR2 is YFSETQ. The CDR3 is 14 amino acids. Trimming stripped 4 bases from V and 12 bases from J, with 19 bases between.